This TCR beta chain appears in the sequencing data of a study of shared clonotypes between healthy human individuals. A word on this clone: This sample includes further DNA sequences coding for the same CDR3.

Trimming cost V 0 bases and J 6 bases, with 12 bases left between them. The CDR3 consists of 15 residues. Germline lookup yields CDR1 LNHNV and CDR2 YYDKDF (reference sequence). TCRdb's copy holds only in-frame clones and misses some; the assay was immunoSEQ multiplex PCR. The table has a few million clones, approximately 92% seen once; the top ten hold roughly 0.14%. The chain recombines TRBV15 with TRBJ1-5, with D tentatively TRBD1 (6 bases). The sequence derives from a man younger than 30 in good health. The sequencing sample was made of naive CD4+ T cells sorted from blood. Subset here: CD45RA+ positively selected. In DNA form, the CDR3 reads TGTGCCACCAGCAGAGAGCCGGGGGGCGGTCAGCCCCAGCATTTT. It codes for CATSREPGGGQPQHF.